The source of this T cell receptor beta chain is a study of CD8 T cells in ankylosing spondylitis. Generation of TCR beta libraries employed quantitative 5'-RACE incorporating molecular barcodes. MiXCR, run by TCRdb on the 5' RACE reads, gives a single entry per CDR3 protein. The table has about 340,000 distinct CDR3 sequences, 20% to 25% seen once. This clonotype was observed a handful of times. The antigen remains unidentified. Findings and caveats of the study: Significant enrichment of disease-linked clones was reportedly seen in matched ankylosing spondylitis synovial fluid. Characteristic of ankylosing spondylitis blood, it appeared, was a TCR beta motif comprising several highly homologous variants.

CDR1 MNHEY and CDR2 SVGEGT come from the germline V gene. The CDR3 runs to 13 residues. Trimming took off 8 bases at V and 3 bases at J, with 8 bases between the two ends. This chain links TRBV6-2 or TRBV6-3 with TRBJ2-6; D is ambiguous. The source is a male donor with ankylosing spondylitis or in good health (not recorded which). Specimen: blood, either unsorted or a sorted T cell fraction (not recorded which). The CDR3 nucleotides are TGTGCCAGCGGCCCACTTGGGGCCAACGTCCTGACTTTC. Encoded protein: CASGPLGANVLTF.